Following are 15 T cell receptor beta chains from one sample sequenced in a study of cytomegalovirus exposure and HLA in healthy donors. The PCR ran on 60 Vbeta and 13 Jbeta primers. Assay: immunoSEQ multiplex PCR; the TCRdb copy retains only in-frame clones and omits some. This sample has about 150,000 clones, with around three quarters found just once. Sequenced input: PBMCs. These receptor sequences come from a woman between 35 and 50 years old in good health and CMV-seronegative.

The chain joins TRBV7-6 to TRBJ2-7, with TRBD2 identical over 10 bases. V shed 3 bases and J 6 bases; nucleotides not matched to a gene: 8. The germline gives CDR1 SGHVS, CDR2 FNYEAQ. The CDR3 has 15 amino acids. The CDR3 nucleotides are TGTGCCAGCAGCTTTAGGTCTAGCGGGAGTTTCGAGCAGTACTTC. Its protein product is CASSFRSSGSFEQYF. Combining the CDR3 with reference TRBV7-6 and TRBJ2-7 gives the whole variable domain GAGVSQSPRYKVTKRGQDVALRCDPISGHVSLYWYRQALGQGPEFLTYFNYEAQQDKSGLPNDRFSAERPEGSISTLTIQRTEQRDSAMYRCASSFRSSGSFEQYFGPGTRLTVT.

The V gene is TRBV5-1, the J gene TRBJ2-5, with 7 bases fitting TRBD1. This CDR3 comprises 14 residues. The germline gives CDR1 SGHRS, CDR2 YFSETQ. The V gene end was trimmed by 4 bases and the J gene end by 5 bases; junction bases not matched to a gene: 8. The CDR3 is CASSRQGAVETQYF. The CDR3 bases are TGCGCCAGCAGCCGACAGGGCGCGGTTGAGACCCAGTACTTC.

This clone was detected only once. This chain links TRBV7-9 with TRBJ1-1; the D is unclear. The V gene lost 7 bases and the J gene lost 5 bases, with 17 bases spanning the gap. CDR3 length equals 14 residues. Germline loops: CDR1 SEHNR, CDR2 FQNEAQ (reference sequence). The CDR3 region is CASTSAIPGTEAFF. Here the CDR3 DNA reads TGTGCCAGCACCTCCGCAATTCCGGGGACTGAAGCTTTCTTT.

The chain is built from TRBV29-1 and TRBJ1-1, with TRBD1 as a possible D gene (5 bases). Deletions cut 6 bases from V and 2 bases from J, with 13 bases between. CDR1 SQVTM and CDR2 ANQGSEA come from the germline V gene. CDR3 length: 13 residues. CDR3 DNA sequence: TGCAGCGTATCGGGGGGATACAACACTGAAGCTTTCTTT. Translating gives CSVSGGYNTEAFF.

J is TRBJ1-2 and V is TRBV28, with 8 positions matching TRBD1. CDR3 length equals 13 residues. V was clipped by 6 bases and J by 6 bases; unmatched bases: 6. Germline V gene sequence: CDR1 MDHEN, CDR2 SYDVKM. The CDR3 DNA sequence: TGTGCCAGCAGAACAGGGGGTGACGATGGCTACACCTTC. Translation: CASRTGGDDGYTF.

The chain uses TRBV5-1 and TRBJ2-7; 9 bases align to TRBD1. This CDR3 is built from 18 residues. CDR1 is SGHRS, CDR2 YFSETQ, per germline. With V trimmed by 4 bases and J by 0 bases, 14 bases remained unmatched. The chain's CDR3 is CASSAKAGQGLLSYEQYF. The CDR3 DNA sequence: TGCGCCAGCAGCGCTAAAGCGGGACAGGGACTCCTCTCCTACGAGCAGTACTTC. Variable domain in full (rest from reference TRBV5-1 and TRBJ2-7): KAGVTQTPRYLIKTRGQQVTLSCSPISGHRSVSWYQQTPGQGLQFLFEYFSETQRNKGNFPGRFSGRQFSNSRSEMNVSTLELGDSALYLCASSAKAGQGLLSYEQYFGPGTRLTVT.

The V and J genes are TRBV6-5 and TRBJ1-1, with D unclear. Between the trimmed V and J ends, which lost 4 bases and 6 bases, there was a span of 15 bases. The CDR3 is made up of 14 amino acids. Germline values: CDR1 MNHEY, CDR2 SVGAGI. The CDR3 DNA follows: TGTGCCAGCAGTTCCGACATGCAGGTCGCTGAAGCTTTCTTT. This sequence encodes CASSSDMQVAEAFF.

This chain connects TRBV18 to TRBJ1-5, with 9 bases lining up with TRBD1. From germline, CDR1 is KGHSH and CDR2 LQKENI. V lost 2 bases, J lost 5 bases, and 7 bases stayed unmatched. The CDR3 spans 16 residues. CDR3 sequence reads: CASSPSGQGSYQPQHF. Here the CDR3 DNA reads TGTGCCAGCTCACCATCTGGACAGGGGAGTTATCAGCCCCAGCATTTT. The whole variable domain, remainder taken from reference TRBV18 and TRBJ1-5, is NAGVMQNPRHLVRRRGQEARLRCSPMKGHSHVYWYRQLPEEGLKFMVYLQKENIIDESGMPKERFSAEFPKEGPSILRIQQVVRGDSAAYFCASSPSGQGSYQPQHFGDGTRLSIL.

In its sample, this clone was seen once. In nucleotides, the CDR3 is TGTGCCAGCTCAGGGGGCCTGGATGAAAAACTGTTTTTT. Translation gives CASSGGLDEKLFF. This chain links TRBV18 with TRBJ1-4, with D perhaps matching TRBD1 (6 bases). Germline CDR1 KGHSH, CDR2 LQKENI. Trimming removed 5 bases from V and 6 bases from J, with 10 bases in between. This CDR3 has 13 residues.

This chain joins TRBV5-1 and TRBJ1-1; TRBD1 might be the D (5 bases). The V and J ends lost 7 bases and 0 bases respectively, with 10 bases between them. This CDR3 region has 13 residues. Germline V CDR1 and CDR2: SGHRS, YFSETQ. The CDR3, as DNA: TGCGCCAGCGGGGGGGGGATGAACACTGAAGCTTTCTTT. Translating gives CASGGGMNTEAFF.

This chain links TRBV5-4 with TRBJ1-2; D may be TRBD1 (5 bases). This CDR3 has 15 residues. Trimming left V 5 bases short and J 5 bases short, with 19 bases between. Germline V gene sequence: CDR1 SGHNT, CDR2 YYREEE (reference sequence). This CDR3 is CASRLGGTQIYGYTF. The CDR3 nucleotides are TGTGCCAGCAGACTTGGGGGGACTCAGATTTATGGCTACACCTTC.

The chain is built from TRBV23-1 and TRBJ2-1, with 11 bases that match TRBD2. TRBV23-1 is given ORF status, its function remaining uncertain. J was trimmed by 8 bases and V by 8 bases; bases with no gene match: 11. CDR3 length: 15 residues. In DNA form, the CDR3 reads TGCGCCAGCCGCGTCTGGACTAGCGGGCGCGATGAGCAGTTCTTC. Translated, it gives CASRVWTSGRDEQFF.

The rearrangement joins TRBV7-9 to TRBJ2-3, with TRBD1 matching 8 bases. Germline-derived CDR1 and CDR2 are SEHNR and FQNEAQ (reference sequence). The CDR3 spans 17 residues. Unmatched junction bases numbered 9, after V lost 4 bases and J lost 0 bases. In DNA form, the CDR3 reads TGTGCCAGCAGCTGGAAACGACAGGGGATTAGCACAGATACGCAGTATTTT. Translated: CASSWKRQGISTDTQYF.

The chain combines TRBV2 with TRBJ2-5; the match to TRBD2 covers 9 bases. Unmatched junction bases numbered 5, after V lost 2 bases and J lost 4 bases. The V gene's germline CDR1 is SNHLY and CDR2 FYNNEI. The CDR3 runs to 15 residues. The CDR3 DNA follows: TGTGCCAGCAGTGAACGCGGGAGGGCCCTAGAGACCCAGTACTTC. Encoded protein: CASSERGRALETQYF. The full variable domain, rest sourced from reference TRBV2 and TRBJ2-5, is EPEVTQTPSHQVTQMGQEVILRCVPISNHLYFYWYRQILGQKVEFLVSFYNNEISEKSEIFDDQFSVERPDGSNFTLKIRSTKLEDSAMYFCASSERGRALETQYFGPGTRLLVL.

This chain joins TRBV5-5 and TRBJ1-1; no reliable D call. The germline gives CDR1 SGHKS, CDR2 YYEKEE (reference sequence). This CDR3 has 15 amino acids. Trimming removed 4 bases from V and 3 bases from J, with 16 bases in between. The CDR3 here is CASSPSLSGYTEAFF. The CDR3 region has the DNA TGTGCCAGCAGCCCCTCGCTATCGGGGTACACTGAAGCTTTCTTT.